The clone carrying this T cell receptor beta chain was found many times. What it recognizes is unknown. The time point was: patch test 2, 6 weeks after DPC sensitization. Indicated treatment: therapeutic diphenylcyclopropenone sensitization with weekly scalp DPC. The sample is drawn from a study of human T cells and chemical hapten exposure. Study-level information: The study lasted around 5 months, and patients were dosed weekly with diphenylcyclopropenone on the scalp throughout. Small pooled library volume differences mainly caused per-sample TCR yield variation. Study-level findings and limits: Correlating positively with patch test score were the PT1 expanded TCR counts.

TCRdb ran MiXCR on the RACE reads and lists one entry per CDR3 protein. Seen here are about 82,000 distinct CDR3 sequences, 10% observed once, and the top ten hold less than 5%. CDR1 LGHDT and CDR2 YNNKEL come from the germline V gene (reference sequence). Trimming removed 4 bases at V and 4 bases at J, with 5 bases between. The CDR3 totals 12 residues. This specimen was whole blood, taken in connection with sensitization to the hapten diphenylcyclopropenone (DPC). This sequence was found in a woman in her forties or fifties with alopecia areata. Some clones in this sample may be carry-over from other donors' samples. The chain employs TRBV3-1 and TRBJ1-3; D remains ambiguous. The CDR3 sequence: CASSPTGNTIYF. In DNA form, the CDR3 reads TGTGCCAGCAGCCCGACCGGAAACACCATATATTTT.